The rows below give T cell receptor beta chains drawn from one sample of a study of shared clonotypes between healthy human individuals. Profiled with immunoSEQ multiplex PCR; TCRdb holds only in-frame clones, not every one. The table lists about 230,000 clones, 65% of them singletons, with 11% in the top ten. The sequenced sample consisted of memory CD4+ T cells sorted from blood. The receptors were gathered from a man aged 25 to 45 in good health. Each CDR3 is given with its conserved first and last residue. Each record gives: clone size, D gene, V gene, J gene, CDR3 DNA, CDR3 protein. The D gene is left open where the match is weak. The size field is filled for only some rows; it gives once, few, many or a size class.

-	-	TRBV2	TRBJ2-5	TGTGCCAGCAGAGTCAGAAGGGAGACCCAGTACTTC	CASRVRRETQYF
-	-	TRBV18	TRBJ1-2	TGTGCCAGCTCACCACTAGACAGCTATGGCTACACCTTC	CASSPLDSYGYTF
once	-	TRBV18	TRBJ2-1	TGTGCCAGCTCACCGGGACTTTCCTACAATGAGCAGTTCTTC	CASSPGLSYNEQFF
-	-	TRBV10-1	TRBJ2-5	TGCGCCAGCAGTGAGTCGACCAGCCAAGAGACCCAGTACTTC	CASSESTSQETQYF
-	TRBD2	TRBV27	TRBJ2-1	TGTGCCAGCAGTTTAGAGCGACGACTAAGCGGGGGCTATGAGCAGTTCTTC	CASSLERRLSGGYEQFF
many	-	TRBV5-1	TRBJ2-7	TGCGCCAGCAGCCTGGGCCGGGACGGGGAGGCGGAGCAGTACTTC	CASSLGRDGEAEQYF
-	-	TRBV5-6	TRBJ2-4	TGTGCCAGCAGCTTTAATCCCCTAGCCAAAAACATTCAGTACTTC	CASSFNPLAKNIQYF
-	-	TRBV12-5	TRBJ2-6	TGTGCTAGTGGGCCCGGGGCCAACGTCCTGACTTTC	CASGPGANVLTF
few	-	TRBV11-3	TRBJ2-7	TGTGCCAGCAGCTTGAGACAGTCCTACGAGCAGTACTTC	CASSLRQSYEQYF
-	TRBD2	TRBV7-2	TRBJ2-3	TGTGCCAGCAGCTTAGCGGGCGGGAGTATTGGCACAGATACGCAGTATTTT	CASSLAGGSIGTDTQYF
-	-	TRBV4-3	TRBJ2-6	TGCGCCAGCAGTCTGGAGACGGGAACACCCCACTCTGGGGCCAACGTCCTGACTTTC	CASSLETGTPHSGANVLTF